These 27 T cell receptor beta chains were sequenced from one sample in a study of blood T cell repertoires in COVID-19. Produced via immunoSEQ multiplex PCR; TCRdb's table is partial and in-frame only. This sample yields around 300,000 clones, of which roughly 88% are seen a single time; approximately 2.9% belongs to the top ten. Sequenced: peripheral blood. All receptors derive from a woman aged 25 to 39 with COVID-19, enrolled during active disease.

As DNA, the CDR3 is TGTGCCAGCTCACCCGACGGAGCCTACGAGCAGTACTTC. This translates into CASSPDGAYEQYF. The V gene is TRBV18, the J gene TRBJ2-7, with no clear D. V lost 3 bases, J lost 2 bases, and 8 bases lay in between. Germline V lookup: CDR1 KGHSH, CDR2 LQKENI. CDR3 size: 13 residues.

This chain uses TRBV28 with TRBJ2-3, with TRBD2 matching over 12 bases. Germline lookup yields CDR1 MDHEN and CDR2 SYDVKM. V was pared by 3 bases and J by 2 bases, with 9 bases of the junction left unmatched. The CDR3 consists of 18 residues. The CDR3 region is CASSFLDGTSGYTDTQYF. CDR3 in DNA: TGTGCCAGCAGTTTTCTCGATGGGACTAGCGGGTACACAGATACGCAGTATTTT. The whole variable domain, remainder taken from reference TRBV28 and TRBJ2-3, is DVKVTQSSRYLVKRTGEKVFLECVQDMDHENMFWYRQDPGLGLRLIYFSYDVKMKEKGDIPEGYSVSREKKERFSLILESASTNQTSMYLCASSFLDGTSGYTDTQYFGPGTRLTVL.

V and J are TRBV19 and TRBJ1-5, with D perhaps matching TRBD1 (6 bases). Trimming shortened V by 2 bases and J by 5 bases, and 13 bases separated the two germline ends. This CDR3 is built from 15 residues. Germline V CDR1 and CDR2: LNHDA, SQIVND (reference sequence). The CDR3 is CASSILQGPDQPQHF. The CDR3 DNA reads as TGTGCCAGTAGTATATTACAGGGCCCGGATCAGCCCCAGCATTTT.

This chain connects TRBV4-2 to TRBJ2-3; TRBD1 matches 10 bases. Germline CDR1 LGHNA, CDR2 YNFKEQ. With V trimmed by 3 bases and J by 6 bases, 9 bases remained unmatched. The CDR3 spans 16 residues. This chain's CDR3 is CASSQTGGVRTDTQYF. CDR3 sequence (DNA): TGTGCCAGCAGCCAGACAGGGGGCGTTCGGACGGATACGCAGTATTTT.

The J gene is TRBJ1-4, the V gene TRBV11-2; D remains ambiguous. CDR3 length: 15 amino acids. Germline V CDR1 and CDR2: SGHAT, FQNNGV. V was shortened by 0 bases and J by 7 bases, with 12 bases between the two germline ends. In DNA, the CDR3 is TGTGCCAGCAGCTTAGACGGGGAAGAGGGTGAAAAACTGTTTTTT. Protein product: CASSLDGEEGEKLFF.

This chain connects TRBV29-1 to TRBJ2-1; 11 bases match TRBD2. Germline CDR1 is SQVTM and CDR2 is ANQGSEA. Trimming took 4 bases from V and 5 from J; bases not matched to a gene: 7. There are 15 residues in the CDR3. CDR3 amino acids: CSVALLAGVDNEQFF. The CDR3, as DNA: TGCAGCGTTGCCTTACTAGCGGGAGTCGACAATGAGCAGTTCTTC.

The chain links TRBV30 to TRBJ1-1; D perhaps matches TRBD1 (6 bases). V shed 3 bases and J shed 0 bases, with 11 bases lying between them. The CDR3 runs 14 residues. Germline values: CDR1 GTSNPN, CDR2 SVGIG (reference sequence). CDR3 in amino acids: CAWRWDTMNTEAFF. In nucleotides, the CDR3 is TGTGCCTGGAGGTGGGACACAATGAACACTGAAGCTTTCTTT.

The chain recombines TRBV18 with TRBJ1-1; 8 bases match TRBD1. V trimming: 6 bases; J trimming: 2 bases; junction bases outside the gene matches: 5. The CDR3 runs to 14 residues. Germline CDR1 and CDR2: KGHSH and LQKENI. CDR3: CASSGDRSNTEAFF. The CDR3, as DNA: TGTGCCAGCTCCGGGGACAGGTCAAACACTGAAGCTTTCTTT.

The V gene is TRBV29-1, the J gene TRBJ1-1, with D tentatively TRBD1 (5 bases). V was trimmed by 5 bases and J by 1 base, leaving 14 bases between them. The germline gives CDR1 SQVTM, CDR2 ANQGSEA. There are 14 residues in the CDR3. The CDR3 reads CSVRFGQGNTEAFF. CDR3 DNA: TGCAGCGTTAGGTTTGGCCAGGGGAACACTGAAGCTTTCTTT. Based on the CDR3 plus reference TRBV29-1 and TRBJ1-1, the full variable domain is SAVISQKPSRDICQRGTSLTIQCQVDSQVTMMFWYRQQPGQSLTLIATANQGSEATYESGFVIDKFPISRPNLTFSTLTVSNMSPEDSSIYLCSVRFGQGNTEAFFGQGTRLTVV.

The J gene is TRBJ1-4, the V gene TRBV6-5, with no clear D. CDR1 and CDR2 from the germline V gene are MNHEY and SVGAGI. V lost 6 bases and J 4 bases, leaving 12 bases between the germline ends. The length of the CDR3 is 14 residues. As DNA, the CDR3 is TGTGCCAGCAGCGGCAGGTGGATTAATGAAAAACTGTTTTTT. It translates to CASSGRWINEKLFF.

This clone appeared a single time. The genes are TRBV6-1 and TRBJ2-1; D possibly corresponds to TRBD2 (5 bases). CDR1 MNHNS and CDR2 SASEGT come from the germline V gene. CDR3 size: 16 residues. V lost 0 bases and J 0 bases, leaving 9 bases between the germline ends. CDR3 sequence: CASSEARTVSYNEQFF. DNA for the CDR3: TGTGCCAGCAGTGAAGCAAGGACTGTCTCCTACAATGAGCAGTTCTTC.

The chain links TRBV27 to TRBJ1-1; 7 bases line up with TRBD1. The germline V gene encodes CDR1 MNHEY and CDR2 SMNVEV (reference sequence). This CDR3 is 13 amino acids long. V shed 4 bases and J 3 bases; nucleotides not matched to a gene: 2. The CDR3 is CASSYQGDTEAFF. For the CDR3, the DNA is TGTGCCAGCAGTTACCAGGGGGACACTGAAGCTTTCTTT.

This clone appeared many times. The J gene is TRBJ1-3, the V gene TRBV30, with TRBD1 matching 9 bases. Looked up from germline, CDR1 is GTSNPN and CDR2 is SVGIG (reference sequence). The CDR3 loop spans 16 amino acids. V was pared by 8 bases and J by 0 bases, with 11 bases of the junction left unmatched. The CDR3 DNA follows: TGTGCCCTCCACCGGGACAGGGTGAGCTCTGGAAACACCATATATTTT. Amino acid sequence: CALHRDRVSSGNTIYF.

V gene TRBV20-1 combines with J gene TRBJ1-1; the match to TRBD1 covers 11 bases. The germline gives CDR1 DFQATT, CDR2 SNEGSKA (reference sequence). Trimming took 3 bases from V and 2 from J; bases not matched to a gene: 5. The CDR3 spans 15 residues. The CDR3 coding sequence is TGCAGTGCTAGTTCCAGGACAGGGGGCAACACTGAAGCTTTCTTT. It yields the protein CSASSRTGGNTEAFF.

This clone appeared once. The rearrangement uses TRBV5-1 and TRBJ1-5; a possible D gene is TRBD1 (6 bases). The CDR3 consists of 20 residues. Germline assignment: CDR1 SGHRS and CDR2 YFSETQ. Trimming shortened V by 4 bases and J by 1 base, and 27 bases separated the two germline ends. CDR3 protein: CASSREGWDITSSSNQPQHF. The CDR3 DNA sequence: TGCGCCAGCAGCCGGGAGGGTTGGGACATAACCAGTTCAAGCAATCAGCCCCAGCATTTT.

CDR3 in amino acids: CAWKGGEITEAFF. As DNA, the CDR3 is TGTGCCTGGAAAGGGGGCGAGATAACTGAAGCTTTCTTT. The chain joins TRBV30 to TRBJ1-1; 7 positions agree with TRBD1. Germline CDR1 GTSNPN, CDR2 SVGIG (reference sequence). The CDR3 is 13 residues long. J gave up 5 bases and V 4 bases, and 7 bases lay outside the gene matches.

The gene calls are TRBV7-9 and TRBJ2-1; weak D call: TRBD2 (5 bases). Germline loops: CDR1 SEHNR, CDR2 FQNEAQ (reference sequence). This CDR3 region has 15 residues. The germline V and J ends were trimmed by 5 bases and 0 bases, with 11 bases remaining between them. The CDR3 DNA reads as TGTGCCAGCAGCCCGCGGAGGAGCTCCTACAATGAGCAGTTCTTC. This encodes CASSPRRSSYNEQFF.

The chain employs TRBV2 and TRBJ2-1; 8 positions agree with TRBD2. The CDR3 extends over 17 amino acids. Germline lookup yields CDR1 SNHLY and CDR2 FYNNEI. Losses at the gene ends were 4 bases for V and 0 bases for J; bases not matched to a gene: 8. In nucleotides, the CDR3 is TGTGCCAGCAGTGTAAAACTAGCGGATAGCTCCTACAATGAGCAGTTCTTC. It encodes CASSVKLADSSYNEQFF. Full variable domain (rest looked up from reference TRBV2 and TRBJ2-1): EPEVTQTPSHQVTQMGQEVILRCVPISNHLYFYWYRQILGQKVEFLVSFYNNEISEKSEIFDDQFSVERPDGSNFTLKIRSTKLEDSAMYFCASSVKLADSSYNEQFFGPGTRLTVL.

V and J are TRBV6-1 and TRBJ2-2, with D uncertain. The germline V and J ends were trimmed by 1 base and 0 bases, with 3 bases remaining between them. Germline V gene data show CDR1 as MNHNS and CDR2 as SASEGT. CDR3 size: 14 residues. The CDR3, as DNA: TGTGCCAGCAGTGAAGTCTCGAACACCGGGGAGCTGTTTTTT. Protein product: CASSEVSNTGELFF.

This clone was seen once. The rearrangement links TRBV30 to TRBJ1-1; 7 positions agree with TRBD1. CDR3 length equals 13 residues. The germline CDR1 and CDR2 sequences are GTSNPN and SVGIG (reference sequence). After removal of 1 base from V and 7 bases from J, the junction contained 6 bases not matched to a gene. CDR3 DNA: TGTGCCTGGAGTGCGGATAGGGACAGTGAAGCTTTCTTT. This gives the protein CAWSADRDSEAFF.

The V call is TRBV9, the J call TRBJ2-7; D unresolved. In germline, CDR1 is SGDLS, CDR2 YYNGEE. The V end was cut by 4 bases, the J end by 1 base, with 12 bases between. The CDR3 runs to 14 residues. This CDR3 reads CASSSNPGSYEQYF. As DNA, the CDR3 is TGTGCCAGCAGCAGTAACCCGGGTTCCTACGAGCAGTACTTC. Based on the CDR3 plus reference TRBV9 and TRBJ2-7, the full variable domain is DSGVTQTPKHLITATGQRVTLRCSPRSGDLSVYWYQQSLDQGLQFLIQYYNGEERAKGNILERFSAQQFPDLHSELNLSSLELGDSALYFCASSSNPGSYEQYFGPGTRLTVT.

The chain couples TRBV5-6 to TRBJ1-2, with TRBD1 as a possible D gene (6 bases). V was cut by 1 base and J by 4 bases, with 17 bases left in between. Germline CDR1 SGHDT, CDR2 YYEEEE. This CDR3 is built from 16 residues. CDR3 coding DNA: TGTGCCAGCAGCTTGCTACTACAGGGAAACCTCTATGGCTACACCTTC. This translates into CASSLLLQGNLYGYTF.

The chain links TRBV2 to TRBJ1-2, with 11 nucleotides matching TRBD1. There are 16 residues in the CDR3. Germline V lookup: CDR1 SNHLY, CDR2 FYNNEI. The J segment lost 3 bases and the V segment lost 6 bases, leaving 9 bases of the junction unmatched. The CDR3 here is CASRADRGQGDYGYTF. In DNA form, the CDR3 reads TGTGCCAGCAGAGCAGACCGGGGACAGGGGGACTATGGCTACACCTTC. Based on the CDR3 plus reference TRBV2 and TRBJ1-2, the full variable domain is EPEVTQTPSHQVTQMGQEVILRCVPISNHLYFYWYRQILGQKVEFLVSFYNNEISEKSEIFDDQFSVERPDGSNFTLKIRSTKLEDSAMYFCASRADRGQGDYGYTFGSGTRLTVV.

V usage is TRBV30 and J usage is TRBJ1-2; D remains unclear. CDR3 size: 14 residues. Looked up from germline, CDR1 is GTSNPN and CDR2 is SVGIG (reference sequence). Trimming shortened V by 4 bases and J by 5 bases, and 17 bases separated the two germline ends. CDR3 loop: CAWMEGRGSYGYTF. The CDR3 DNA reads TGTGCCTGGATGGAGGGCCGTGGCTCGTATGGCTACACCTTC.

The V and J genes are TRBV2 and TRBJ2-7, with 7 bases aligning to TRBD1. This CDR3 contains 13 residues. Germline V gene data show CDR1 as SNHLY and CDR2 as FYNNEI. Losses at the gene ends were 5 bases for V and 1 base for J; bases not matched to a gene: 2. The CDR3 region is CASSRDRSYEQYF. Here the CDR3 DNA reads TGTGCCAGCAGTAGGGACAGATCCTACGAGCAGTACTTC.

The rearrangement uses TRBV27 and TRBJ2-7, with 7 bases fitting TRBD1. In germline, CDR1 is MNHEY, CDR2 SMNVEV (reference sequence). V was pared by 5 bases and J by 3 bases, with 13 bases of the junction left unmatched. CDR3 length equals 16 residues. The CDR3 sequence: CASSPERQGPRYEQYF. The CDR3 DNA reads TGTGCCAGCAGTCCGGAAAGACAGGGACCCCGCTACGAGCAGTACTTC.

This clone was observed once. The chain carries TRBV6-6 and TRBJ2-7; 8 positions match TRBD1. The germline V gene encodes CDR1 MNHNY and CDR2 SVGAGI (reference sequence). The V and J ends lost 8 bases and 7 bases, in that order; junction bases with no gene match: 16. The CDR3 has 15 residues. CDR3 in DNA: TGTGCCAGCGTCTTGGACAGGGACACAGGGGGGGAGCAGTACTTC. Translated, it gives CASVLDRDTGGEQYF.